This T cell receptor (beta chain) was recovered during a study of cytomegalovirus exposure and HLA in healthy donors. The CDR3 runs 13 residues. CDR1 is GTSNPN and CDR2 is SVGIG in the germline V gene (reference sequence). Both 60 Vbeta primers and 13 Jbeta primers went into the PCR. TCRdb's copy holds only in-frame clones and misses some; the assay was immunoSEQ multiplex PCR. Of under 150,000 clones listed, 80% are singletons. In the case of this clone: An end of the junction does not agree with germline; a read error may underlie this.

The V and J genes are TRBV30 and TRBJ1-4; D uncertain. The clonotype was recovered from a woman aged 40 to 50 in good health and CMV-seronegative. Sequenced: PBMCs. CDR3 DNA sequence: TGTGCCTGGAGCGAGAGGCCTGGGAGGAAAACTGTTTTT. It is translated as CAWSERPGRKTVF.